This passage covers 14 T cell receptor beta chains from one sample sequenced in a study of blood T cell repertoires in COVID-19. The method was immunoSEQ multiplex PCR; TCRdb's version includes in-frame clones alone and lacks a portion of them. The profile covers about 140,000 clones, with about 91% appearing a single time and less than 2% taken by the ten largest. The sequenced material came from peripheral blood. The source is a woman aged 55 to 70 with acute or convalescent COVID-19.

This rearrangement joins TRBV5-1 to TRBJ1-2, with unresolved D. Germline assignment: CDR1 SGHRS and CDR2 YFSETQ. V was cut by 5 bases and J by 12 bases, with 17 bases left in between. The CDR3 is 12 residues long. DNA of the CDR3: TGCGCCAGCAGACGTGATGTCGGGGAACACACCTTC. Translating it yields CASRRDVGEHTF.

The chain links TRBV27 to TRBJ2-1; D gene unclear. The V and J ends lost 3 bases and 3 bases respectively, with 6 bases between them. The length of the CDR3 is 13 residues. Germline CDR1 is MNHEY and CDR2 is SMNVEV (reference sequence). CDR3 DNA: TGTGCCAGCAGTTTCGAACACTACAATGAGCAGTTCTTC. This codes for CASSFEHYNEQFF.

The chain links TRBV19 to TRBJ1-2; perhaps TRBD1 as D (5 bases). V dropped 3 bases and J dropped 6 bases, with 17 bases sitting between them. In germline, CDR1 is LNHDA, CDR2 SQIVND (reference sequence). The CDR3 extends over 15 amino acids. The CDR3 nucleotides are TGTGCCAGTAGTATCTATGGGAACAGGTACGATGGCTACACCTTC. This translates into CASSIYGNRYDGYTF.

The J gene is TRBJ1-1, the V gene TRBV12-5; D is undetermined. Trimming took off 1 base at V and 5 bases at J, with 8 bases between the two ends. This CDR3 contains 13 residues. In germline, CDR1 is LGHNT, CDR2 FRNRAP. For the CDR3, the DNA is TGTGCTAGTGGTTTGGACGGAGGAACTGAAGCTTTCTTT. Amino acids: CASGLDGGTEAFF.

The chain carries TRBV27 and TRBJ2-3, with 10 positions matching TRBD1. Germline V gives CDR1 MNHEY, CDR2 SMNVEV (reference sequence). V shed 7 bases, J shed 1 base, and the junction held 5 bases outside the gene matches. The CDR3 runs to 15 residues. Here the CDR3 reads CASTRTGGGTDTQYF. CDR3 in DNA: TGTGCCAGCACTCGGACAGGGGGAGGCACAGATACGCAGTATTTT.

The chain couples TRBV28 to TRBJ1-1, with 10 bases that match TRBD1. Germline CDR1 reads MDHEN; CDR2 reads SYDVKM. This CDR3 is built from 13 residues. Trimming cost V 4 bases and J 5 bases; bases outside gene matches: 1. CDR3 region: CASSSGQGTEAFF. The CDR3 region has the DNA TGTGCCAGCAGTTCGGGACAGGGGACTGAAGCTTTCTTT.

CDR3 residues: CASSLWTSGYQETQYF. In DNA form, the CDR3 reads TGTGCCAGCAGCCTTTGGACTAGCGGGTACCAAGAGACCCAGTACTTC. The V and J genes are TRBV6-6 and TRBJ2-5; 11 nucleotides line up with TRBD2. Germline V gene sequence: CDR1 MNHNY, CDR2 SVGAGI (reference sequence). CDR3 size: 16 residues. Losses at the gene ends were 6 bases for V and 0 bases for J; bases not matched to a gene: 6.

This chain links TRBV4-3 with TRBJ1-2, with 9 nucleotides matching TRBD1. V was clipped by 1 base and J by 4 bases; unmatched bases: 1. Germline values: CDR1 LGHNA, CDR2 YSLEER. The CDR3 runs 14 residues. CDR3 coding DNA: TGCGCCAGCAGCCAAGGGACAGGGGTCTATGGCTACACCTTC. It encodes CASSQGTGVYGYTF.

The chain combines TRBV11-3 with TRBJ2-1; D is ambiguous. Between the trimmed V and J ends, which lost 0 bases and 0 bases, there was a span of 9 bases. The germline V gene encodes CDR1 SGHNT and CDR2 YENEEA. The CDR3 runs to 16 residues. CDR3 nucleotide sequence: TGTGCCAGCAGCTTAGACGGGTCTGCCTCCTACAATGAGCAGTTCTTC. Translated, it gives CASSLDGSASYNEQFF.

This clone showed up just once. V and J are TRBV11-2 and TRBJ1-1; 7 bases are shared with TRBD1. J was trimmed by 3 bases and V by 5 bases; bases with no gene match: 6. Germline assignment: CDR1 SGHAT and CDR2 FQNNGV. CDR3 size: 14 residues. In DNA, the CDR3 is TGTGCCAGCAGCCTCTGGACAGGTCACACTGAAGCTTTCTTT. Translated, it gives CASSLWTGHTEAFF.

The genes are TRBV5-6 and TRBJ2-7; perhaps TRBD2 as D (6 bases). Trimming removed 0 bases at V and 1 base at J, with 11 bases between. The CDR3 is 15 amino acids. Germline loops: CDR1 SGHDT, CDR2 YYEEEE. The CDR3 bases are TGTGCCAGCAGCTTGGCTGGGGGGAGGTCCTACGAGCAGTACTTC. Residues: CASSLAGGRSYEQYF.

The rearrangement joins TRBV3-1 (or the pseudogene TRBV3-2) to TRBJ1-6; tentatively, D is TRBD1 (5 bases). Germline V CDR1 and CDR2: LGHDT, YNNKEL (reference sequence). V was shortened by 2 bases and J by 12 bases, with 14 bases between the two germline ends. This CDR3 comprises 14 residues. This CDR3 reads CASSQRARRGPLHF. CDR3 coding DNA: TGTGCCAGCAGCCAAAGGGCCAGGAGGGGACCCCTCCACTTT.

In its sample, this clone was seen once. The V gene is TRBV6-6, the J gene TRBJ1-1, with unresolved D. Germline-derived CDR1 and CDR2 are MNHNY and SVGAGI (reference sequence). The ends were cut back, 4 bases at V and 4 bases at J, with 13 bases in the middle. The CDR3 is made up of 14 amino acids. CDR3 sequence reads: CASSFQREGTEAFF. CDR3 sequence (DNA): TGTGCCAGCAGTTTCCAACGGGAGGGCACTGAAGCTTTCTTT.

V usage is TRBV19 and J usage is TRBJ2-2; 8 bases are a match to TRBD2. The CDR3 is made up of 16 amino acids. V was clipped by 7 bases and J by 6 bases; unmatched bases: 13. Germline assignment: CDR1 LNHDA and CDR2 SQIVND (reference sequence). The CDR3 here is CASTEPRGGPPGELFF. For the CDR3, the DNA is TGTGCCAGTACCGAGCCCCGGGGGGGGCCCCCCGGGGAGCTGTTTTTT.